The sequence of this T cell receptor beta chain was determined in a study of CD8+ T cells in alopecia areata. V was shortened by 1 base and J by 3 bases, with 12 bases between the two germline ends. Germline V gives CDR1 SQVTM, CDR2 ANQGSEA. The CDR3 extends over 14 amino acids. This clone was counted a few times. Reverse transcribed after extraction, RNA yielded cDNA as the sequencing template. This table comes from immunoSEQ multiplex PCR, and its TCRdb copy is limited to in-frame clones, with some not included. The repertoire holds 150,000 to 200,000 clones, with less than 65% as singletons. As for treatment: oral pan-JAK inhibitor, 5-10 mg twice daily.

The receptor was isolated from a human donor with alopecia areata. The sequencing used CD4+ T cells sorted from blood, collected at week 24, from a patient treated with tofacitinib. This chain uses TRBV29-1 with TRBJ1-1; the D gene is possibly TRBD1 (5 bases). The CDR3 loop reads CSVEGAGFDTEAFF. The CDR3 region has the DNA TGCAGCGTTGAAGGGGCAGGGTTCGACACTGAAGCTTTCTTT.